The entry below describes one T cell receptor beta chain. This entry belongs to a study of blood T cell repertoires in COVID-19. As processed by the authors: Amplified reference gene primers provided the basis for estimating nucleated cell counts. Some clones are missing from TCRdb's copy, which holds only in-frame ones; the method was immunoSEQ multiplex PCR. That table gives V, J and clone size, and the DNA gave D and trimming. The sample has 120,000 or so clones; around 87% are singletons. Germline CDR1 is SGHTA and CDR2 is FQGTGA. The CDR3 loop spans 15 amino acids. J gave up 6 bases and V 5 bases, and 10 bases lay outside the gene matches.

The chain recombines TRBV7-3 with TRBJ2-1; 7 nucleotides match TRBD2. This receptor was identified in a woman aged 55-69 years with acute or convalescent COVID-19. The source material was peripheral blood. The CDR3 nucleotides read TGTGCCAGCAGCCGGGCCGGGACTAACAGCAATGAGCAGTTCTTC. Translated: CASSRAGTNSNEQFF.